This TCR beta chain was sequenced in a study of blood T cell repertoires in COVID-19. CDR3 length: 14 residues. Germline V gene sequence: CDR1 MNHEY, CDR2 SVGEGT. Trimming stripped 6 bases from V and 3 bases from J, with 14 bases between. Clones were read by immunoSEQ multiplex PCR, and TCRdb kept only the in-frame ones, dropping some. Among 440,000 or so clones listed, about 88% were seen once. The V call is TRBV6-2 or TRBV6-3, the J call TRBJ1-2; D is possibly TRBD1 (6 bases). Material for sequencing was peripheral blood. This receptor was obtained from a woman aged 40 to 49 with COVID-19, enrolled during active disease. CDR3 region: CASSRKQGDYGYTF. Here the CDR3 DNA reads TGTGCCAGCAGCCGAAAACAGGGAGACTATGGCTACACCTTC.